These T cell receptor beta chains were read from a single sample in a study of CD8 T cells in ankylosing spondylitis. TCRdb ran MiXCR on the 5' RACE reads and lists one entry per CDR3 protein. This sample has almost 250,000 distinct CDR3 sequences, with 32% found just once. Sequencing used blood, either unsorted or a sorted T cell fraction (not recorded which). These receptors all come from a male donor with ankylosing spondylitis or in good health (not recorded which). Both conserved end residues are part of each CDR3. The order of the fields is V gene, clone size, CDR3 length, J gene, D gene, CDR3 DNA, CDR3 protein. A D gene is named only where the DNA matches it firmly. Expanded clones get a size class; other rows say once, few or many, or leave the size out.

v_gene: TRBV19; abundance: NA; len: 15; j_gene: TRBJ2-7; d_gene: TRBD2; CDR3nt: TGTGCCAGTAGTATTGGAGAGACTAGCGGGGTCGAGCAGTACTTC; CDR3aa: CASSIGETSGVEQYF
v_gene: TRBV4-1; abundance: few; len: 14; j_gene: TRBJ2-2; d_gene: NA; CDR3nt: TGCGCCAGCAGCCAACAGGGATACACCGGGGAGCTGTTTTTT; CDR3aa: CASSQQGYTGELFF
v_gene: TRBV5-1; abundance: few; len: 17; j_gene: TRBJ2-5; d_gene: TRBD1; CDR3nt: TGCGCCAGCAGCTTTGGAGGGACCGGGACAGGGGTGGAGACCCAGTACTTC; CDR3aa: CASSFGGTGTGVETQYF
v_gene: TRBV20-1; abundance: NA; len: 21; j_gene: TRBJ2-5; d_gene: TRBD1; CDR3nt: TGCAGTGCATTGGGACAGGGAGCGTTCGGGTCGGTGACCAGAAAGGGGGAGACCCAGTACTTC; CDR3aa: CSALGQGAFGSVTRKGETQYF
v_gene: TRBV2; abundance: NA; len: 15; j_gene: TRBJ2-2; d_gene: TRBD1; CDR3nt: TGTGCCAGCAGTGAAGCCAACAGGGGCGCCGGGGAGCTGTTTTTT; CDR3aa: CASSEANRGAGELFF
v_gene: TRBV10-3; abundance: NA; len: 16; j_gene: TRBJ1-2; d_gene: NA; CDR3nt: TGTGCCATCAGTACTACCTCAGGGAGGCCTATCTATGGCTACACCTTC; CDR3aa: CAISTTSGRPIYGYTF
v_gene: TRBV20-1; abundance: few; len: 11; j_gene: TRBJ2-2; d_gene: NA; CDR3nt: TGCAGTGCTCGTAACACCGGGGAGCTGTTTTTT; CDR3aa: CSARNTGELFF
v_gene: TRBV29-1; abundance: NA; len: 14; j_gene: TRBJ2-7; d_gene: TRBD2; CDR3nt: TGCAGCGTTGGGGAAAGCGGGGACTCCTACGAGCAGTACTTC; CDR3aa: CSVGESGDSYEQYF
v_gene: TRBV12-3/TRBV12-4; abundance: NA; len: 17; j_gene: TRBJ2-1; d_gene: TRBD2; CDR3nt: TGTGCCAGCAGTTTAGCGTTAAGCGGGGGATCCTACAATGAGCAGTTCTTC; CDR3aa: CASSLALSGGSYNEQFF
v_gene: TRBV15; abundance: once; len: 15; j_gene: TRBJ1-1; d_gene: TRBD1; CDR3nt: TGTGCCACCAGCAGAGATCGGGGCAGGGGGACTGAAGCTTTCTTT; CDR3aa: CATSRDRGRGTEAFF
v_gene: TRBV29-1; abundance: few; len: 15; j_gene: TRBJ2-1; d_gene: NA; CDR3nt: TGCAGCCCTCAACCGGAAGGGAACTCCTACAATGAGCAGTTCTTC; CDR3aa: CSPQPEGNSYNEQFF
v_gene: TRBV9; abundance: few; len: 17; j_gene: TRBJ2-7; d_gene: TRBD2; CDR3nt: TGTGCCAGCAGCGTAGGCCCTTTTGGCGGGGGAAACTACGAGCAGTACTTC; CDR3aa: CASSVGPFGGGNYEQYF
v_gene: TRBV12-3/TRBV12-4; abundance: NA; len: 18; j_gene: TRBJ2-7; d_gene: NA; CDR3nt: TGTGCCAGCAGTTTAAGGGTAGGAGGGGGCAGACTGCCTTACGAGCAGTACTTC; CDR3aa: CASSLRVGGGRLPYEQYF
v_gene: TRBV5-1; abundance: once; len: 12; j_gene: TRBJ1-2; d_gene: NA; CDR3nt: TGCGCCAGCGGGGCCAGCTCCTATGGCTACACCTTC; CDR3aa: CASGASSYGYTF
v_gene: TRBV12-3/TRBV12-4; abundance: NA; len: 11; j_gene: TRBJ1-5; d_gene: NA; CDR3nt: TGTGCCAGCAGTGCGGGACCGGGAGAGCATTTT; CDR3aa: CASSAGPGEHF
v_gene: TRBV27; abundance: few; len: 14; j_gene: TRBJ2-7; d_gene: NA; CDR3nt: TGTGCCAGCAGTTTTGGGGCTTTCGGGTACGAGCAGTACTTC; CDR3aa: CASSFGAFGYEQYF
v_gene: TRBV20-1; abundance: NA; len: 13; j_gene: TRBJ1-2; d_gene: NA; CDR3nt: TGCAGTGCTTCCTCAGGAGGGCTTTATGGCTACACCTTC; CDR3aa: CSASSGGLYGYTF
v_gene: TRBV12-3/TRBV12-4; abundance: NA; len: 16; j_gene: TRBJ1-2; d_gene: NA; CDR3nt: TGTGCCAGCAGTGCGACCAAAACAGGGTACAACTATGGCTACACCTTC; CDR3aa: CASSATKTGYNYGYTF
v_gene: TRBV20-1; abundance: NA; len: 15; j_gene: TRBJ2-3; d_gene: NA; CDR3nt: TGCAGTGCCCCCAAGGGGGGGGAGAGCACAGATACGCAGTATTTT; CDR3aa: CSAPKGGESTDTQYF
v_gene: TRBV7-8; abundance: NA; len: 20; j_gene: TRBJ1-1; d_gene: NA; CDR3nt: TGTGCCAGCAGCTTAGCGGGATGGGAAGCAAATAGTGACCCTAACACTGAAGCTTTCTTT; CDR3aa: CASSLAGWEANSDPNTEAFF
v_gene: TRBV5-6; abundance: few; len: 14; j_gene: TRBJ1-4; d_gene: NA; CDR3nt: TGTGCCAGCAGCCTGGAGTCCGGGAATGAAAAACTGTTTTTT; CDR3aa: CASSLESGNEKLFF
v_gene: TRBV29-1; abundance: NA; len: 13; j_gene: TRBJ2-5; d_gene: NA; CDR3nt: TGCAGCGTTGAAGGGTGGCAGGGGGAGACCCAGTACTTC; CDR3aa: CSVEGWQGETQYF
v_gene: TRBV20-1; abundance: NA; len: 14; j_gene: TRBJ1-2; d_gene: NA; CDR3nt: TGCAGTGCTAGAGCCCTCCGCTTTCGTGTTGGCTACACCTTC; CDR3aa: CSARALRFRVGYTF
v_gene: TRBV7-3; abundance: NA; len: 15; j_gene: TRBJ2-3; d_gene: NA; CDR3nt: TGTGCCAGCAGCCCGGCCTCGGTGGGCACCTATACGCAGTATTTT; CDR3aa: CASSPASVGTYTQYF
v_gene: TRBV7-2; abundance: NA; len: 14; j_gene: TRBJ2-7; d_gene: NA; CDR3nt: TGTGCCAGCAGCTTTCAGCGGGCCGTAGGTGAGCAGTACTTC; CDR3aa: CASSFQRAVGEQYF
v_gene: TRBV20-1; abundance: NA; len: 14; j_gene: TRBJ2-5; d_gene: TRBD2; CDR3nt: TGCAGTGCCATTCTAGCGGGGAGGCAAGAGACCCAGTACTTC; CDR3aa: CSAILAGRQETQYF
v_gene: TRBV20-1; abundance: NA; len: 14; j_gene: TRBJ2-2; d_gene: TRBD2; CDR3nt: TGCAGTGCTCGTAGCGGGTATGGGGCCGGGGAGCTGTTTTTT; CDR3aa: CSARSGYGAGELFF
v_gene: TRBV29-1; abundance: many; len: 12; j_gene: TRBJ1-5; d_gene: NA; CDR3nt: TGCAGCGTGCGGACGGACGGAGGCCCCCAGCATTTT; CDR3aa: CSVRTDGGPQHF
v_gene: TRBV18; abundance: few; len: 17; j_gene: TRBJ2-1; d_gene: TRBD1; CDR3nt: TGTGCCAGCTCACCGTTGGACAGGGTTCTTCCCTACAATGAGCAGTTCTTC; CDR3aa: CASSPLDRVLPYNEQFF
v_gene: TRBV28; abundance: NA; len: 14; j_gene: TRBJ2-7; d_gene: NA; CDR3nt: TGTGCCAGCAGTTTAAGGACGGACCCCTACGAGCAGTACTTC; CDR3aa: CASSLRTDPYEQYF
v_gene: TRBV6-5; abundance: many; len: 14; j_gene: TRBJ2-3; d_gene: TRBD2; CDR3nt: TGTGCCAGCAGTTACGGCGGGGGGGCAGATACGCAGTATTTT; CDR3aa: CASSYGGGADTQYF
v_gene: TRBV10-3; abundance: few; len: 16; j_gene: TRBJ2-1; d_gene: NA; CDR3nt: TGTGCCATCAGTGAGTCCTGGACCTCTCGGGACAATGAGCAGTTCTTC; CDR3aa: CAISESWTSRDNEQFF
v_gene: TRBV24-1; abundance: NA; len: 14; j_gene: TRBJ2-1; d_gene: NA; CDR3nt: TGTGCCACCAGTGATTTCAGGGATTACAATGAGCAGTTCTTC; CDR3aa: CATSDFRDYNEQFF
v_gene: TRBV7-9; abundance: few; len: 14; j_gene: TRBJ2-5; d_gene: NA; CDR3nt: TGTGCCAGCAGCCAGGGGGGACTGGAAGAGACCCAGTACTTC; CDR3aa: CASSQGGLEETQYF
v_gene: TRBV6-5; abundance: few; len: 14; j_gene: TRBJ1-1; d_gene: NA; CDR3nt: TGTGCCAGCAGTTATTTCGGGTTGGACACTGAAGCTTTCTTT; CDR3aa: CASSYFGLDTEAFF
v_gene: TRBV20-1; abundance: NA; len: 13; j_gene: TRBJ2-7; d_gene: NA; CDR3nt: TGCAGTGCTAGGGATTTACAGGGTTACGAGCAGTACTTC; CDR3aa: CSARDLQGYEQYF
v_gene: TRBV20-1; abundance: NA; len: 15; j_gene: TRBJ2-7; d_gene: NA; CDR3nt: TGCAGTGCTAGCTCTGGGGGCCGAAGCTCCTACGAGCAGTACTTC; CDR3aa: CSASSGGRSSYEQYF
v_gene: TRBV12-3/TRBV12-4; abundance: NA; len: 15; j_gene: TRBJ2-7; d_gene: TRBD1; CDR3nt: TGTGCCAGCAGTGGGGGACAGGGGTCCACCTACGAGCAGTACTTC; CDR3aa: CASSGGQGSTYEQYF
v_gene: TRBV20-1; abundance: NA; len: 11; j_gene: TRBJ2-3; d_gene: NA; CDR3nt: TGCAGTGCTAGTATGACTGATACGCAGTATTTT; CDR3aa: CSASMTDTQYF
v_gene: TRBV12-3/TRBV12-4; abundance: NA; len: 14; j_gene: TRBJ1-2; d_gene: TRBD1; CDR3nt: TGTGCCAGCAGGGCCGGACAGGGGCCCTATGGCTACACCTTC; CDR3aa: CASRAGQGPYGYTF
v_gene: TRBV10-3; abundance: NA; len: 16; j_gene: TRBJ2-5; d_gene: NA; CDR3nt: TGTGCCATCAGTGAGTCTGGCGGGGGCCGGGGAGAGACCCAGTACTTC; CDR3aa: CAISESGGGRGETQYF
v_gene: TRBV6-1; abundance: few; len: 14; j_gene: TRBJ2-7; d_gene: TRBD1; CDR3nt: TGTGCCAGCAGTGAAGCAGGGGGCGAGGACGAGCAGTACTTC; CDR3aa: CASSEAGGEDEQYF
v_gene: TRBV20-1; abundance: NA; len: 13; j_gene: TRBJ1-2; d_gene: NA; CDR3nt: TGCAGTGCTCCCCAGAGTAGGGACGCTGGCTACACCTTC; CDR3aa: CSAPQSRDAGYTF
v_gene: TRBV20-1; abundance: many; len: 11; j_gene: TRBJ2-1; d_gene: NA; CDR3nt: TGCAGTGCTGACACTAGGGATGAGCAGTTCTTC; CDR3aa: CSADTRDEQFF
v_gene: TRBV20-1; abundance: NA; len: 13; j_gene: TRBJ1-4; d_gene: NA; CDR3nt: TGCAGTGCTAGAGGCCAGTTTTCTGAAAAACTGTTTTTT; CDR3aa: CSARGQFSEKLFF
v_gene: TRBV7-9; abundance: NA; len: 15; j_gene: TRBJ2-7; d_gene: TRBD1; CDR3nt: TGTGCCAGCAGCTTAGGAGGGGGCATTCCCCGCGAGCAGTACTTC; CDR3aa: CASSLGGGIPREQYF
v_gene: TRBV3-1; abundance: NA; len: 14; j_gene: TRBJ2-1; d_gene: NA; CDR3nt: TGTGCCAGCAGCCAACAGGGCGGCTACAATGAGCAGTTCTTC; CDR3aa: CASSQQGGYNEQFF
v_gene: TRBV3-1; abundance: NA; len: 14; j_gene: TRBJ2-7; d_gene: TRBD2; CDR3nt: TGTGCCAGCAGCCAAACTGGGGGGGGATACGAGCAGTACTTC; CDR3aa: CASSQTGGGYEQYF
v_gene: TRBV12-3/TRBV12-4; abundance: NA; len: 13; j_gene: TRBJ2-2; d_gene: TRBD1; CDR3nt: TGTGCCAGCAGTCGACAGGGCAACGGGGAGCTGTTTTTT; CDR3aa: CASSRQGNGELFF
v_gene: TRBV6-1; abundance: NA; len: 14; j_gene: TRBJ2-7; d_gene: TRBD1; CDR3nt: TGTGCCAGCAGTACCGGGACAGGGGCCTACGAGCAGTACTTC; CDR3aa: CASSTGTGAYEQYF
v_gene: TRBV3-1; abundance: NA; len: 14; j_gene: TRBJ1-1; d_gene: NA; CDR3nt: TGTGCCAGCAGCCAACTGACTAGGGGCACTGAAGCTTTCTTT; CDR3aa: CASSQLTRGTEAFF
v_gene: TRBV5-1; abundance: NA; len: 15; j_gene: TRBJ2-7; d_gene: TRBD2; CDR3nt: TGCGCCAGCAGCTACCTAGCGGGGGGAACCTACGAGCAGTACTTC; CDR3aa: CASSYLAGGTYEQYF
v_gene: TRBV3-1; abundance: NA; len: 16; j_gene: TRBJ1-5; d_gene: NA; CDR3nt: TGTGCCAGCAGCCAGGCTGGCCTTGGAGGCAATCAGCCCCAGCATTTT; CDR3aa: CASSQAGLGGNQPQHF
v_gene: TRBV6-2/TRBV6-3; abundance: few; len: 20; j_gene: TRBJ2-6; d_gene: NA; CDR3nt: TGTGCCAGCAGTTACTCTATTTTCGTTTTAGGGTCTGCTGGGGCCAACGTCCTGACTTTC; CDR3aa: CASSYSIFVLGSAGANVLTF
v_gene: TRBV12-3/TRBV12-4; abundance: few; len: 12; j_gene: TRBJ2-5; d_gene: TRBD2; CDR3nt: TGTGCCAGCAGACGGGGGGTCGGGACCCAGTACTTC; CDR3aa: CASRRGVGTQYF
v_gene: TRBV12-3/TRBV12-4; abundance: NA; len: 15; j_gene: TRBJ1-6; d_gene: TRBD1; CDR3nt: TGTGCCAGCAGCTCAGGGACAGGTCGGGGTCCACCCCTCCACTTT; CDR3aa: CASSSGTGRGPPLHF
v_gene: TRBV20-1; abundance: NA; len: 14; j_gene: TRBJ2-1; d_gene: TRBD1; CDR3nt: TGCAGTGCCGATCCCCGGACAGGCCCCAATGAGCAGTTCTTC; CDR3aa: CSADPRTGPNEQFF
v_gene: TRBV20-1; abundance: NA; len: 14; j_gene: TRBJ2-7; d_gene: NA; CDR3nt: TGCAGTGCTAGGAGACTAGCAGGGGTTGTGGAGCAGTACTTC; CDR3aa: CSARRLAGVVEQYF